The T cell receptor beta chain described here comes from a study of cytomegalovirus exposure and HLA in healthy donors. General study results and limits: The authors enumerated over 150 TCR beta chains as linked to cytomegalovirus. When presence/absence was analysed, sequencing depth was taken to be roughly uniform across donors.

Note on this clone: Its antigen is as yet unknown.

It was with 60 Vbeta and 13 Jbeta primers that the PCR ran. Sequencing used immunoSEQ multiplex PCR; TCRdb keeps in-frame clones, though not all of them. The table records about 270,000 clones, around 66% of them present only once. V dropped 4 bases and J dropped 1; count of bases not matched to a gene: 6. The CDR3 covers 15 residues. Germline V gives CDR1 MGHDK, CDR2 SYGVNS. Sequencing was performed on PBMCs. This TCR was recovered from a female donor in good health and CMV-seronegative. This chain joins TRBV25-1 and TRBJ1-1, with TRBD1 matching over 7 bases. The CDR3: CASSAARGANTEAFF. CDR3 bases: TGTGCCAGCAGTGCGGCCAGGGGGGCGAACACTGAAGCTTTCTTT.